Described below is a single T cell receptor (beta chain) sequence and its context. What it recognizes is unknown. The protocol was immunoSEQ multiplex PCR, while the TCRdb copy is restricted to in-frame clones and leaves out a portion. The sample gives about 150,000 clones, 87% of which show up once; 0.85% to 1.1% is in the top ten. The data were taken from a study of T cell responses to AZD1222 COVID-19 vaccine. Study-wide results and caveats: Clonal diversity was possibly underestimated, and white British individuals and females predominated among donors. Regions 160-218 and 743-854 held dominance among vaccine-associated CD4 TCRs, which spanned spike.

Germline V lookup: CDR1 SGHRS, CDR2 YFSETQ. CDR3 length: 13 amino acids. V was shortened by 1 base and J by 5 bases, with 9 bases between the two germline ends. Sample: peripheral blood, taken 28 days after the second AZD1222 dose. The source is an adult who received the AZD1222 COVID-19 vaccine. This rearrangement joins TRBV5-1 to TRBJ2-5; tentative D call: TRBD2 (6 bases). In DNA, the CDR3 is TGCGCCAGCAGCTTGAGGGCGGGGGAGACCCAGTACTTC. It translates to CASSLRAGETQYF. The complete variable domain, with remaining parts taken from reference TRBV5-1 and TRBJ2-5, reads KAGVTQTPRYLIKTRGQQVTLSCSPISGHRSVSWYQQTPGQGLQFLFEYFSETQRNKGNFPGRFSGRQFSNSRSEMNVSTLELGDSALYLCASSLRAGETQYFGPGTRLLVL.